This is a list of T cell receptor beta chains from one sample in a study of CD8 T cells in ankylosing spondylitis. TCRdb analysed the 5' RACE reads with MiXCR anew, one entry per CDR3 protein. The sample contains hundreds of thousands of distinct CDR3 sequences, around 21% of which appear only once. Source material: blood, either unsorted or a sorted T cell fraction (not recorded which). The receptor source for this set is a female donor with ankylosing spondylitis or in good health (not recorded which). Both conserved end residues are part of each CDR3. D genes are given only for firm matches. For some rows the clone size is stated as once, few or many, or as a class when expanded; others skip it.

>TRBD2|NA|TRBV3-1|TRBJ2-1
CASSQGLAGAYNEQFF
TGTGCCAGCAGCCAAGGACTAGCGGGCGCTTACAATGAGCAGTTCTTC
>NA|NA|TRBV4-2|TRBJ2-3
CASSQEGSSSTDTQYF
TGTGCCAGCAGCCAAGAAGGCTCTTCTAGCACAGATACGCAGTATTTT
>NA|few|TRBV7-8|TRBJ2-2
CASSRVTANTGELFF
TGTGCCAGCAGCCGTGTTACGGCGAACACCGGGGAGCTGTTTTTT
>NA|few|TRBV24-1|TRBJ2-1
CATSDQESRFF
TGTGCCACCAGTGATCAAGAGTCACGGTTCTTC
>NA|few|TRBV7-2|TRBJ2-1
CASSAGWGAMDNEQFF
TGTGCCAGCAGCGCCGGGTGGGGGGCTATGGACAATGAGCAGTTCTTC
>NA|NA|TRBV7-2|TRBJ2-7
CASSFEGMWTIEQYF
TGTGCCAGCAGCTTCGAAGGGATGTGGACAATCGAGCAGTACTTC
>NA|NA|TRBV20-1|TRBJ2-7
CSARALNEQYF
TGCAGTGCTAGAGCCCTCAACGAGCAGTACTTC
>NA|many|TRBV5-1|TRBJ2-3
CASSLETTDTQYF
TGCGCCAGCAGCTTGGAAACCACAGATACGCAGTATTTT
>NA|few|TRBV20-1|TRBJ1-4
CSAGGAGSNEKLFF
TGCAGTGCGGGGGGGGCAGGTTCTAATGAAAAACTGTTTTTT
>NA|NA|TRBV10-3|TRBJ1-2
CAIEGSTYGYTF
TGTGCCATCGAAGGCAGTACTTATGGCTACACCTTC
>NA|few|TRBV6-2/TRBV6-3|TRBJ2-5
CASSWVTQETQYF
TGTGCCAGCAGTTGGGTAACCCAAGAGACCCAGTACTTC
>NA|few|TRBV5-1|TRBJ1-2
CASSLGVDRNYGYTF
TGCGCCAGCAGCTTGGGCGTCGACAGGAACTATGGCTACACCTTC
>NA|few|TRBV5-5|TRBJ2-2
CASSTGSTGELFF
TGTGCCAGCAGCACCGGGAGTACCGGGGAGCTGTTTTTT
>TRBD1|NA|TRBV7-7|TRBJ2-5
CASSPIKTGKTQYF
TGTGCTAGCAGCCCCATCAAGACAGGGAAGACCCAGTACTTC
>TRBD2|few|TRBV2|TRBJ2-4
CASSKRGGDIQYF
TGTGCCAGCAGTAAACGGGGGGGAGACATTCAGTACTTC
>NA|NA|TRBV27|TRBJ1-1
CASSLLRNEGSEAFF
TGTGCCAGCAGTTTATTAAGGAATGAGGGCTCTGAAGCTTTCTTT
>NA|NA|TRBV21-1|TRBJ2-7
CASRTSGNYEQYF
TGTGCCAGCAGGACTAGCGGTAACTACGAGCAGTACTTC
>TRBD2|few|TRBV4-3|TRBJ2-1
CASSLLAGSLNEQFF
TGCGCCAGCAGCCTCTTAGCGGGAAGTCTGAATGAGCAGTTCTTC
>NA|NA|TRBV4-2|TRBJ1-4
CASSAQEQGPEKLFF
TGTGCCAGCAGCGCCCAAGAGCAGGGCCCCGAAAAACTGTTTTTT
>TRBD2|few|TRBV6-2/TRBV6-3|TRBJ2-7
CASSKAGTSATYEQYF
TGTGCCAGCAGTAAGGCCGGGACTAGCGCGACCTACGAGCAGTACTTC
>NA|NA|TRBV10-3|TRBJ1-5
CAISEISGFNQPQHF
TGTGCCATCAGTGAGATTTCGGGGTTCAATCAGCCCCAGCATTTT
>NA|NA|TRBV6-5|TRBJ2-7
CASSSRTEGGEQYF
TGTGCCAGCAGTTCCCGGACGGAGGGGGGCGAGCAGTACTTC
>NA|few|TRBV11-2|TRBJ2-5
CASSFPGSETQYF
TGTGCCAGCAGCTTCCCGGGAAGCGAGACCCAGTACTTC
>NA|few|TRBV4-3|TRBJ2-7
CASSLRGTSTDEQYF
TGCGCCAGCAGCCTACGAGGGACTTCGACGGACGAGCAGTACTTC
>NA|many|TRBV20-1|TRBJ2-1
CSATPGLNNEQFF
TGCAGTGCTACCCCTGGACTGAACAATGAGCAGTTCTTC
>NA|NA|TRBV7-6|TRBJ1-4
CASSPTSRLSYTHEKLFF
TGTGCCAGCAGCCCCACCTCCAGATTATCCTACACACATGAAAAACTGTTTTTT
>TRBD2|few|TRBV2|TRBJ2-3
CASIGTPGVAGTQYF
TGTGCCAGCATAGGGACCCCTGGGGTAGCGGGCACGCAGTATTTT
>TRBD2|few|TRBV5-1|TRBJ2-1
CASSLDGRALDEQFF
TGCGCCAGCAGCTTGGACGGGAGGGCCTTGGATGAGCAGTTCTTC
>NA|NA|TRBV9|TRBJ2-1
CASSVLATSYNEQFF
TGTGCCAGCAGCGTACTAGCGACCTCCTACAATGAGCAGTTCTTC
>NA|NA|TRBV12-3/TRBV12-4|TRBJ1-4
CASSLGGTSEKLFF
TGTGCCAGCAGTTTGGGAGGGACTAGTGAAAAACTGTTTTTT
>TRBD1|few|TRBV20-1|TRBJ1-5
CSAGDRVRNQPQHF
TGCAGTGCTGGGGACAGGGTAAGGAATCAGCCCCAGCATTTT
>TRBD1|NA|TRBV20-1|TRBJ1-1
CTRGTVNTEAFF
TGCACCAGGGGGACGGTGAACACTGAAGCTTTCTTT
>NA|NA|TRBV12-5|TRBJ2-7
CASGPRDGSYEQYF
TGTGCTAGTGGACCCCGGGACGGATCCTACGAGCAGTACTTC
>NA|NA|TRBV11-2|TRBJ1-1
CASSFPVGAGTNTEAFF
TGTGCCAGCAGCTTCCCCGTGGGGGCGGGAACAAACACTGAAGCTTTCTTT
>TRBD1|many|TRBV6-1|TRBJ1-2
CASSATGIDYGYTF
TGTGCCAGCAGTGCGACAGGGATAGACTATGGCTACACCTTC
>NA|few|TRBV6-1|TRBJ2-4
CASSDQNIQYF
TGTGCCAGCAGTGACCAAAACATTCAGTACTTC
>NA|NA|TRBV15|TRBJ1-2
CATSRARYYGYTF
TGTGCCACCAGCAGAGCCAGGTACTATGGCTACACCTTC
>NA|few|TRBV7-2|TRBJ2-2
CASSLVGAGGELFF
TGTGCCAGCAGCTTAGTAGGGGCGGGCGGGGAGCTGTTTTTT
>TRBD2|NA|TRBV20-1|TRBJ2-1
CSARSGTSGINNEQFF
TGCAGTGCTAGATCCGGGACTAGCGGGATTAACAATGAGCAGTTCTTC
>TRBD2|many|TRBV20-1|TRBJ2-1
CSATPGLVNEQFF
TGCAGTGCTACACCGGGACTAGTAAATGAGCAGTTCTTC
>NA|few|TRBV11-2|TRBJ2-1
CASRPLRSKNSYNEQFF
TGTGCCAGCAGACCCCTCAGATCAAAGAACTCCTACAATGAGCAGTTCTTC
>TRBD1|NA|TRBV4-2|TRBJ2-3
CASSQEDRVEGTDTQYF
TGTGCCAGCAGCCAAGAAGACAGGGTAGAGGGGACAGATACGCAGTATTTT
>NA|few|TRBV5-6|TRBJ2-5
CASSFRQSYQETQYF
TGTGCCAGCAGCTTTCGACAGTCGTACCAAGAGACCCAGTACTTC